This T cell receptor beta chain derives from a study of OX40 agonist ivuxolimab in advanced cancers. V lost 4 bases to trimming and J lost 4 bases, with 13 bases between them. Germline CDR1 MGHDK, CDR2 SYGVNS. The CDR3 has 15 residues. Data came from immunoSEQ multiplex PCR; TCRdb stores just in-frame clones and leaves some out. The sample includes under 20,000 clones, 80% to 90% of them seen just once. The clonotype originates from an adult with an advanced solid tumor such as melanoma, head and neck, liver or kidney cancer. Source: CD4+ or CD8+ T cells sorted from blood, taken in a trial of the OX40 agonist ivuxolimab. The J gene is TRBJ2-2, the V gene TRBV25-1; a possible D gene is TRBD1 (5 bases). CDR3 nucleotides: TGTGCCAGCAGTGTGGGGCAGGGTGGCACCGGGGAGCTGTTTTTT. Amino acids: CASSVGQGGTGELFF. The full variable domain, with the rest looked up from reference TRBV25-1 and TRBJ2-2, is EADIYQTPRYLVIGTGKKITLECSQTMGHDKMYWYQQDPGMELHLIHYSYGVNSTEKGDLSSESTVSRIRTEHFPLTLESARPSHTSQYLCASSVGQGGTGELFFGEGSRLTVL.